This TCR beta chain was sequenced during a study of blood T cell repertoires in COVID-19. Study-level information: Donors in the United States, Italy and Spain gave samples during acute or convalescent COVID-19. Nucleic acid was either cDNA or gDNA, and it came from T cells, B-cell-depleted T cells, or PBMCs.

CDR3 length: 14 amino acids. V was pared by 7 bases and J by 4 bases, with 16 bases between. The V gene's germline CDR1 is MDHEN and CDR2 SYDVKM. How the authors handled the data: Estimates of nucleated cell counts were drawn from the amplification of reference gene primers. The table came from immunoSEQ multiplex PCR; TCRdb's copy has only in-frame clones and leaves some out. V, J and clone size are taken as reported in that table, and D and trimming were inferred from the DNA itself. The data hold 56,000 or so clones, with more than 85% observed a single time. Source material: peripheral blood. The TCR was taken from a man aged 45 to 65 with active COVID-19. This sequence joins TRBV28 and TRBJ1-2; TRBD1 might be the D (6 bases). The CDR3 region has the DNA TGTGCCAGCAAACTCACCGGACAGACCTATGGCTACACCTTC. Residues: CASKLTGQTYGYTF.